The clone carrying this TCR beta chain has more than one count but fewer than ten. Its antigen is unidentified. The use of a sample-barcoded 5' primer and a J-beta primer mix characterized a second PCR of about 7 to 12 cycles. Through a template-switch adaptor with 12 random nucleotides, each cDNA molecule received a tag. TCRdb independently ran MiXCR on the 5' RACE reads; one entry per CDR3 protein. The repertoire includes some 1.7 million distinct CDR3 sequences, roughly 30% of them detected once, and more than 6% sits in the top ten. Donors each provided about 10 milliliters of peripheral blood. The data were obtained in a study of blood T cells in healthy people across ages. Findings of the study overall: Naive CD4+ cells and diversity were both higher in long-lived donors than in aged donors. Unknown CMV status may confound age-related changes in expanded clones.

The sequencing sample was made of blood. The TCR comes from a woman aged 25 to 39 in good health.

The CDR3 sequence: CASKTGTDTQYF. The CDR3, as DNA: TGTGCCAGCAAGACAGGCACAGATACGCAGTATTTT. The chain couples TRBV6-5 to TRBJ2-3, with TRBD1 as a possible D gene (5 bases). Trimming cost V 7 bases and J 1 base, with 6 bases left between them. Germline-derived CDR1 and CDR2 are MNHEY and SVGAGI. The CDR3 has 12 residues.